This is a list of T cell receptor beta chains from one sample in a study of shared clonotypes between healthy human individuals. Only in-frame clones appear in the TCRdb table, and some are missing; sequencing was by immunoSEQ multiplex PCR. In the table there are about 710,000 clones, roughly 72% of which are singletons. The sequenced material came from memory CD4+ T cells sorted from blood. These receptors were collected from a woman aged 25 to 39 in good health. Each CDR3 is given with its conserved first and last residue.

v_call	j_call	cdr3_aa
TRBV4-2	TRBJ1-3	CASSQAPTGATGNTIYF
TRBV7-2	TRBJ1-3	CASSLTGNTIYF
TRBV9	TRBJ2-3	CASSVALAGVTDTQYF
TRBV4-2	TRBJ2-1	CASSQVYNEQFF
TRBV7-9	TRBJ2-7	CASSLDSGLNTNEQYF
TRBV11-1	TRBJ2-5	CASSLGGSNRAQYF
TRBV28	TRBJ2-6	CASHVSGANVLTF
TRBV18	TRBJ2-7	CASSRKTGTGMYEQYF
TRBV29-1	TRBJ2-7	CSVEGRGGPYEQYF
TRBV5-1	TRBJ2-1	CASSSLAGGNNEQFF
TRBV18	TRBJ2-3	CASSPLLARRTDTQYF
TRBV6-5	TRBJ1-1	CASTSNTEAFF
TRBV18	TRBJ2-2	CASSPPAGSDTGELFF
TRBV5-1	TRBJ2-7	CASSQLSGYEQYF
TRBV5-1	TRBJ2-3	CASSIGTSVSTDTQYF
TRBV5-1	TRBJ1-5	CASSLQGQANQPQHF
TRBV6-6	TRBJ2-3	CASRDPGLAAGDTQYF
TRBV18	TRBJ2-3	CASSPPSGTDTQYF
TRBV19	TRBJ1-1	CASSLRGKLSDTEAFF
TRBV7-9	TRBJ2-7	CASADRGYEQYF
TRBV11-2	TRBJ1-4	CASSSGVNEKLFF
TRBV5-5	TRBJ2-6	CASSLRYGGGGSGANVLTF
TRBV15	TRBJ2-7	CATSREGTASYEQYF
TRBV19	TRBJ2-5	CASQKREGYQETQYF
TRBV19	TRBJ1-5	CASRTKMYSNQPQHF
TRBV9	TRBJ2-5	CASSVVGTSGSGSETQYF
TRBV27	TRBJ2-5	CASSFLSTGSETQYF
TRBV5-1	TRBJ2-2	CASSLYSSGELFF
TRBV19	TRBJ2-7	CASSRGTGGPYEQYF
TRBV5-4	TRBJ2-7	CASSLVGTENSYEQYF
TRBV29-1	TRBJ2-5	CSVENGDAQYF
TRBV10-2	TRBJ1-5	CASSALTGGNQPQHF
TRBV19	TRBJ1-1	CASKEGMNTEAFF
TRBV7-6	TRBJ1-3	CASSLSHRGPGNTIYF
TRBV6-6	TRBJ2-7	CASSYAAGAHEQYF
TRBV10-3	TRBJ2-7	CAISESNNPYEQYF